These 18 T cell receptor beta chains came from one sample sequenced in a study of blood T cells in healthy people across ages. Using a J-beta primer mix together with a sample-barcoded 5' primer, a second PCR was run for roughly 7 to 12 cycles. One entry per CDR3 protein, called by TCRdb with MiXCR from the 5' RACE reads. The sample consists of more than 650,000 distinct CDR3 sequences, roughly 24% of them appearing once. The same sample was also used in a study of T cells of mothers and their children.

Sequenced input: blood. The receptor set was obtained from a boy aged 10-17 years in good health.

V usage is TRBV20-1 and J usage is TRBJ2-1; D gene unclear. Germline assignment: CDR1 DFQATT and CDR2 SNEGSKA (reference sequence). Trimming left V 3 bases short and J 4 bases short, with 16 bases between. The CDR3 covers 15 residues. In DNA, the CDR3 is TGCAGTGCTAGGGCCACGAGGCTTGAGTACAATGAGCAGTTCTTC. Translated: CSARATRLEYNEQFF.

This clonotype was observed at least ten times. This chain uses TRBV5-1 with TRBJ2-5; weak D call: TRBD1 (6 bases). Per germline, CDR1 SGHRS and CDR2 YFSETQ. This CDR3 is 14 amino acids long. V gave up 4 bases and J gave up 1 base, with 11 bases separating them. The CDR3 nucleotides read TGCGCCAGCAGCCCAGGGACACCCCAAGAGACCCAGTACTTC. It encodes CASSPGTPQETQYF.

This clonotype was counted a few times. The V and J genes are TRBV7-2 and TRBJ1-1; 7 nucleotides align to TRBD1. Trimming removed 5 bases from V and 5 bases from J; junction bases left unmatched: 11. Germline assignment: CDR1 SGHTA and CDR2 FQGNSA. CDR3 length: 15 amino acids. CDR3 in amino acids: CASSPNRGGGTEAFF. CDR3 in DNA: TGTGCCAGCAGCCCGAACAGGGGAGGGGGGACTGAAGCTTTCTTT.

V gene TRBV5-1 combines with J gene TRBJ2-7; maybe TRBD1 (5 bases). The V and J ends lost 4 bases and 2 bases respectively, with 13 bases between them. CDR1 and CDR2 from the germline V gene are SGHRS and YFSETQ. CDR3 length: 14 residues. Written as DNA, the CDR3 is TGCGCCAGCAGCATAGGGCAGGGAACCTACGAGCAGTACTTC. Protein sequence: CASSIGQGTYEQYF. Based on the CDR3 plus reference TRBV5-1 and TRBJ2-7, the full variable domain is KAGVTQTPRYLIKTRGQQVTLSCSPISGHRSVSWYQQTPGQGLQFLFEYFSETQRNKGNFPGRFSGRQFSNSRSEMNVSTLELGDSALYLCASSIGQGTYEQYFGPGTRLTVT.

This clonotype was observed at least ten times. The V and J genes are TRBV9 and TRBJ1-2; 8 bases align to TRBD1. The germline CDR1 and CDR2 sequences are SGDLS and YYNGEE. Trimming removed 2 bases from V and 7 bases from J; junction bases left unmatched: 13. This CDR3 is 16 amino acids long. The CDR3, as DNA: TGTGCCAGCAGCGTGTCGGGCGGGAGACAGGGGTTTGGCTACACCTTC. It translates to CASSVSGGRQGFGYTF.

This clonotype came up once. Being one base from a much bigger clone, this may be a read error. J is TRBJ2-1 and V is TRBV6-1, with 10 bases that match TRBD2. The V and J ends lost 7 bases and 2 bases, in that order; junction bases with no gene match: 5. CDR1 is MNHNS, CDR2 SASEGT, per germline. The CDR3 runs to 15 residues. The CDR3 sequence: CASTLSGGTYNEQFF. As DNA, the CDR3 is TGTGCCAGCACCCTTAGCGGGGGGACCTACAATGAGCAGTTCTTC.

This clonotype was counted only a few times. The chain joins TRBV6-6 to TRBJ2-1; 9 bases are shared with TRBD1. Germline trimming cut 2 bases from V and 7 bases from J; bases unmatched to any gene: 9. Germline CDR1 and CDR2: MNHNY and SVGAGI (reference sequence). This CDR3 has 16 amino acids. CDR3 in DNA: TGTGCCAGCAGTTACCCGGGACAGGGAGGTAGAAATGAGCAGTTCTTC. It codes for CASSYPGQGGRNEQFF.

The genes are TRBV5-1 and TRBJ2-3; D may match TRBD1 or TRBD2 (5 bases each). This CDR3 contains 14 residues. V lost 2 bases to trimming and J lost 5 bases, with 12 bases between them. Looked up from germline, CDR1 is SGHRS and CDR2 is YFSETQ. In DNA form, the CDR3 reads TGCGCCAGCAGCTTTAGAGGGGCGGGAGATACGCAGTATTTT. It encodes CASSFRGAGDTQYF.

DNA for the CDR3: TGTGCCAGCAGCCCCGGGTCAGGTACTGAAGCTTTCTTT. The encoded protein is CASSPGSGTEAFF. The chain employs TRBV11-2 and TRBJ1-1; D remains unclear. The CDR3 totals 13 residues. Deletions cut 5 bases from V and 5 bases from J, with 12 bases between. The V gene's germline CDR1 is SGHAT and CDR2 FQNNGV.

At least ten counts were recorded for this clonotype. This chain uses TRBV12-3 or TRBV12-4 with TRBJ1-1; no firm D call. This CDR3 spans 15 amino acids. The ends were cut back, 6 bases at V and 0 bases at J, with 14 bases in the middle. The CDR3 sequence: CASSLMAVMNTEAFF. CDR3 nucleotide sequence: TGTGCCAGCAGCTTAATGGCCGTGATGAACACTGAAGCTTTCTTT.

V and J are TRBV6-5 and TRBJ2-7, with TRBD2 matching 7 bases. J was trimmed by 7 bases and V by 8 bases; bases with no gene match: 14. This CDR3 region has 14 residues. The germline CDR1 and CDR2 sequences are MNHEY and SVGAGI. This CDR3 reads CASSRDPRAGEQYF. CDR3 in DNA: TGTGCCAGCTCCAGGGACCCGAGAGCGGGGGAGCAGTACTTC.

This clonotype came up a few times. V and J are TRBV27 and TRBJ2-5; TRBD1 or TRBD2 may be the D gene (5 bases each). The tail of the sequence fits TRBJ2-7 better, so the J call may be wrong. The CDR3 runs to 15 residues. CDR1 MNHEY and CDR2 SMNVEV come from the germline V gene (reference sequence). DNA of the CDR3: TGTGCCAGCAGTCCTCGGGGCGGCCACGGCTACGAGCAGTACTTC. Translating gives CASSPRGGHGYEQYF.

The sample holds a few counts of this clonotype. The chain links TRBV12-3 or TRBV12-4 to TRBJ2-4, with TRBD1 matching over 8 bases. The CDR3 runs to 22 residues. The junction had 22 bases not matched to a gene; V was cut back by 3 bases and J by 0 bases. CDR3 amino acids: CASSFSHPGFQGARSAKNIQYF. CDR3 DNA sequence: TGTGCCAGCAGTTTTTCTCACCCGGGATTCCAGGGGGCAAGGTCAGCCAAAAACATTCAGTACTTC.

This chain links TRBV7-2 with TRBJ1-5; D is undetermined. Trimming removed 1 base from V and 4 bases from J, with 17 bases in between. The CDR3 has 17 residues. Germline CDR1 and CDR2: SGHTA and FQGNSA. CDR3 sequence: CASSLVSELAKNQPQHF. The CDR3 coding sequence is TGTGCCAGCAGCTTAGTGTCCGAGCTGGCCAAAAATCAGCCCCAGCATTTT.

V and J are TRBV27 and TRBJ2-7; tentative D call: TRBD2 (5 bases). The CDR3 has 15 residues. Germline values: CDR1 MNHEY, CDR2 SMNVEV (reference sequence). Trimming removed 6 bases from V and 0 bases from J, with 15 bases in between. The CDR3 sequence is CASRSRRGSSYEQYF. CDR3 coding DNA: TGTGCCAGCAGATCCCGACGGGGAAGCTCCTACGAGCAGTACTTC.

The CDR3: CASSSQGVGTDTQYF. The DNA for the CDR3 is TGTGCCAGCAGTTCACAGGGTGTTGGCACAGATACGCAGTATTTT. The chain employs TRBV7-8 and TRBJ2-3; D perhaps matches TRBD1 (6 bases). V shed 6 bases and J shed 1 base, with 14 bases lying between them. In germline, CDR1 is SGHVS, CDR2 FQNEAQ. This CDR3 spans 15 amino acids.

Only a few counts were recorded for this clonotype. V and J are TRBV5-4 and TRBJ2-7, with TRBD1 as a possible D gene (5 bases). The CDR3 runs 12 residues. The germline V and J ends were trimmed by 7 bases and 6 bases, with 14 bases remaining between them. Per germline, CDR1 SGHNT and CDR2 YYREEE (reference sequence). CDR3 sequence: CASGKGLSEQYF. The CDR3 region has the DNA TGTGCCAGCGGGAAGGGGCTGAGCGAGCAGTACTTC.

This clonotype was seen a handful of times. This chain connects TRBV25-1 to TRBJ2-5; D gene uncertain. Germline V gene sequence: CDR1 MGHDK, CDR2 SYGVNS. Trimming pared 2 bases from V and 2 bases from J, leaving 15 bases between. The CDR3 consists of 16 residues. The CDR3: CASSETAPGQQETQYF. As DNA, the CDR3 is TGTGCCAGCAGTGAAACCGCCCCGGGCCAGCAAGAGACCCAGTACTTC.